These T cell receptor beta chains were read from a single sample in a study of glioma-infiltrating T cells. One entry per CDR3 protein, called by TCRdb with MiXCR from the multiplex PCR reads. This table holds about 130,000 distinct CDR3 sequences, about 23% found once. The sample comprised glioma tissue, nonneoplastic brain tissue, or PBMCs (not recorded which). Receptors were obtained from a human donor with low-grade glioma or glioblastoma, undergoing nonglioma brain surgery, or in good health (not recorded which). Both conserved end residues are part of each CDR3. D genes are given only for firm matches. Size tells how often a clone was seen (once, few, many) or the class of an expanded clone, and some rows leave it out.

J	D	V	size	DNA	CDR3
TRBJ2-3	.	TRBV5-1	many	TGCGCCAGCAGCTTGGCCAATCTAGGAGATACGCAGTATTTT	CASSLANLGDTQYF
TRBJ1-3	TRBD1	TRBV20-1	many	TGCAGTGCCCCAACAGGGGCTGGAAACACCATATATTTT	CSAPTGAGNTIYF
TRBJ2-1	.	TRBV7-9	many	TGTGCCAGCACCAGCCGACCGGACAACATCTACAATGAGCAGTTCTTC	CASTSRPDNIYNEQFF
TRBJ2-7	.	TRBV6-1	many	TGTGCCAGCAGCCGGAATCGGGGTGAGCAGTACTTC	CASSRNRGEQYF
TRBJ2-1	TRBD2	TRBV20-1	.	TGCAGTGCTAGGGGACTAGAGAGTTCCTACGAGCAGTTCTTC	CSARGLESSYEQFF
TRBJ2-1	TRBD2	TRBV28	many	TGTGCCAGCAGAACCTCTAGCGGGGGGGGCGTAGGAAATGAGCAGTTCTTC	CASRTSSGGGVGNEQFF
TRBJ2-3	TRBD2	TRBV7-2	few	TGTGCCAGCAGCTTAGCAGCGGGAGGGCTAGATACGCAGTATTTT	CASSLAAGGLDTQYF
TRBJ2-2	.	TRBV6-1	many	TGTGCCAGCAGTGCGATAGTCCTCACCGGGGAGCTGTTTTTT	CASSAIVLTGELFF
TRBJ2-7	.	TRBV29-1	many	TGCAGCGTTACTTTGAGTGGGAAACCCTACGAGCAGTACTTC	CSVTLSGKPYEQYF
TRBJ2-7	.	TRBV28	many	TGTGCCAGCACCCTAGGGGAAAGTTACGAGCAGTACTTC	CASTLGESYEQYF
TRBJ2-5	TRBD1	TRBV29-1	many	TGCAGCGTAAACAGGGGAACACGAGAGACCCAGTACTTC	CSVNRGTRETQYF
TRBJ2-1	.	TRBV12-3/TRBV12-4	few	TGTGCCAGCAGCGCGGACCCATCCTACAATGAGCAGTTCTTC	CASSADPSYNEQFF
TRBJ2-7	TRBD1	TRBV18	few	TGTGCCAGCTCACCACCGGGACAGGGACACCGGCAGTACTTC	CASSPPGQGHRQYF
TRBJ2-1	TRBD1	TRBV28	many	TGTGCCAGCAGTTTATTCCGGGACAGGTACAACAATGAGCAGTTCTTC	CASSLFRDRYNNEQFF
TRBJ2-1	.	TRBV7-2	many	TGTGCCAGCAGCTTAGGCGCGACCTACAATGAGCAGTTCTTC	CASSLGATYNEQFF
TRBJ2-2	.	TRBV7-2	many	TGTGCCAGCAGCTTAGACGGAGGGGTATCCGGGGAGCTGTTTTTT	CASSLDGGVSGELFF
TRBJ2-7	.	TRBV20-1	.	TGCAGTGCTAGAGATCTGGACCTAGGGGTGTACGAGCAGTACTTC	CSARDLDLGVYEQYF
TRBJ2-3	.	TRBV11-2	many	TGTGCCAGCAGCCTGCCAATCCAGACAGGAGATCAGGATACGCAGTATTTT	CASSLPIQTGDQDTQYF
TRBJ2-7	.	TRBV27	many	TGTGCCAGCACCAGGGGCCTCGGACGCGAGCAGTACTTC	CASTRGLGREQYF
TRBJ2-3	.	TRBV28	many	TGTGCCAGCAGTCCCCCCGGTAGAACAGATACGCAGTATTTT	CASSPPGRTDTQYF
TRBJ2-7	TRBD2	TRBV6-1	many	TGTGCCAGCACTCCCGGGGGGACTGCCGAGCAGTACTTC	CASTPGGTAEQYF
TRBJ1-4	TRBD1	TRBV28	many	TGTGCCAGCAGTTTAGACAGGGTGCGGGAAAAACTGTTTTTT	CASSLDRVREKLFF
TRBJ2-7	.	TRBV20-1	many	TGCAGTTCCTGCCGGGACTTATACTCCTACGAGCAGTACTTC	CSSCRDLYSYEQYF
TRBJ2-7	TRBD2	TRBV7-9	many	TGTGCCAGCAGCCCACTAGCGGGAGCCTACGAGCAGTACTTC	CASSPLAGAYEQYF
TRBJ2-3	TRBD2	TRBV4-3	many	TGCGCCAGCAGCCAAGTACTAGCGGGAGAAGATACGCAGTATTTT	CASSQVLAGEDTQYF